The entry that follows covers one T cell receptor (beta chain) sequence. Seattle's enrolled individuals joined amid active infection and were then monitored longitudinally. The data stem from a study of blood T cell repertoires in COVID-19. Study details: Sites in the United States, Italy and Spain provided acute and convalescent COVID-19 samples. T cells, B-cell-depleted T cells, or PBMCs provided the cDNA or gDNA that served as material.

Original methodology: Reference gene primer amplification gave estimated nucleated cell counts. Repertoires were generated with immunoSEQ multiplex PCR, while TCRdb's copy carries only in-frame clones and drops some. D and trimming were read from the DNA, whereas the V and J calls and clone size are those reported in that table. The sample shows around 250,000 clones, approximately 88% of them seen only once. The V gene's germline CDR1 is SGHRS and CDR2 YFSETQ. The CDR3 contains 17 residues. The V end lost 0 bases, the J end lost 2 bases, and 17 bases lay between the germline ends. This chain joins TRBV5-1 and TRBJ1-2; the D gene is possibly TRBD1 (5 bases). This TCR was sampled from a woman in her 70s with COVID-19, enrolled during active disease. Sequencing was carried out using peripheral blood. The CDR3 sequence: CASSLDYRGGRNYGYTF. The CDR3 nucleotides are TGCGCCAGCAGCTTGGACTACCGTGGGGGGAGGAACTATGGCTACACCTTC.